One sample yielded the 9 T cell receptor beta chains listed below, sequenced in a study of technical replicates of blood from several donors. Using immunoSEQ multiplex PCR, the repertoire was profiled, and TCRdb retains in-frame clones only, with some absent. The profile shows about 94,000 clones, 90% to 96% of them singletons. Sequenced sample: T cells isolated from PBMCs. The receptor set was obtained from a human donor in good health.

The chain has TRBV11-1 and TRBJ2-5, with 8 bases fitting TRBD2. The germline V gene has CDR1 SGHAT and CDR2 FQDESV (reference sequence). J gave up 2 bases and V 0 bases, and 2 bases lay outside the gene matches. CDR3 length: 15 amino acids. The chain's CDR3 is CASSLAGTRQETQYF. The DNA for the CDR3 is TGTGCCAGCAGCTTAGCAGGGACTAGACAAGAGACCCAGTACTTC. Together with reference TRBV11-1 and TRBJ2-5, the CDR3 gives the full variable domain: EAEVAQSPRYKITEKSQAVAFWCDPISGHATLYWYRQILGQGPELLVQFQDESVVDDSQLPKDRFSAERLKGVDSTLKIQPAELGDSAMYLCASSLAGTRQETQYFGPGTRLLVL.

CDR3 residues: CASSLSTDSNINTEAFF. Here the CDR3 DNA reads TGTGCCAGCAGTTTATCGACGGACAGCAACATTAACACTGAAGCTTTCTTT. The rearrangement links TRBV27 to TRBJ1-1; perhaps TRBD1 as D (6 bases). CDR1 MNHEY and CDR2 SMNVEV come from the germline V gene (reference sequence). V lost 0 bases and J 2 bases, leaving 16 bases between the germline ends. CDR3 size: 17 residues.

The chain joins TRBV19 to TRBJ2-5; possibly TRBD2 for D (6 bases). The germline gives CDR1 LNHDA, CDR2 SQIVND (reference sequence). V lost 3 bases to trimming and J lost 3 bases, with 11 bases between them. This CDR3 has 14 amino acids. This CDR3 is CASSIGSGEETQYF. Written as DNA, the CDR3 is TGTGCCAGTAGTATCGGGTCGGGGGAAGAGACCCAGTACTTC.

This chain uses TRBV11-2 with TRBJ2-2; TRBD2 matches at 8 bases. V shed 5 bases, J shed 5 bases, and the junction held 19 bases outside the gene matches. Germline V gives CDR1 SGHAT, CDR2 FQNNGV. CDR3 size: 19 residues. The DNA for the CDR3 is TGTGCCAGCAGCGTGACAGGATGGACGGGAGGGCCGCAGACCGGGGAGCTGTTTTTT. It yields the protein CASSVTGWTGGPQTGELFF.

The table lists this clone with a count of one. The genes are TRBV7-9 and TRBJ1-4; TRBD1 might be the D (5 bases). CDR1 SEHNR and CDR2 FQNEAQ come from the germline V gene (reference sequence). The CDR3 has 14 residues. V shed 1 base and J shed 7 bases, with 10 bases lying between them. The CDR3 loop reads CASSLGGASEKLFF. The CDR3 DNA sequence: TGTGCCAGCAGCTTAGGGGGCGCATCTGAAAAACTGTTTTTT. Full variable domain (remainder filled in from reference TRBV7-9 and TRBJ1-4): DTGVSQNPRHKITKRGQNVTFRCDPISEHNRLYWYRQTLGQGPEFLTYFQNEAQLEKSRLLSDRFSAERPKGSFSTLEIQRTEQGDSAMYLCASSLGGASEKLFFGSGTQLSVL.

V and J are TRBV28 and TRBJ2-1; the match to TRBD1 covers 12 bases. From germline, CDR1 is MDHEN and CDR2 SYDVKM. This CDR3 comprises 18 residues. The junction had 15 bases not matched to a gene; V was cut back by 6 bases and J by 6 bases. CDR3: CASRGLTGQGARSNEQFF. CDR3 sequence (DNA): TGTGCCAGCAGGGGCTTGACGGGACAGGGGGCCCGATCCAATGAGCAGTTCTTC.

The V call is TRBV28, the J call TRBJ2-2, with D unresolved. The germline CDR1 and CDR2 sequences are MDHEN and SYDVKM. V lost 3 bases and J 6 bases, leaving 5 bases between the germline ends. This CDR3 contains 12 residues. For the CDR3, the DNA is TGTGCCAGCAGTTTTGAGGCCGGGGAGCTGTTTTTT. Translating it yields CASSFEAGELFF.

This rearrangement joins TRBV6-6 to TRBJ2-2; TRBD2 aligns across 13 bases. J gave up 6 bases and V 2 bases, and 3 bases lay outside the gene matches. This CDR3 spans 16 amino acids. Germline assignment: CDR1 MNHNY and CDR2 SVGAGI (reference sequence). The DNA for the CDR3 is TGTGCCAGCAGTTACGGGACTAGCGGGGTTGCCGGGGAGCTGTTTTTT. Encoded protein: CASSYGTSGVAGELFF.

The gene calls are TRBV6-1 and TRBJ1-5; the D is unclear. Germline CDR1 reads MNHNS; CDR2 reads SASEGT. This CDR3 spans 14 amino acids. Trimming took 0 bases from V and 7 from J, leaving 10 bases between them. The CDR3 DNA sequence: TGTGCCAGCAGTGAAGCCTGGGCGGGGCAGCCCCAGCATTTT. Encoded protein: CASSEAWAGQPQHF.